The following is a T cell receptor (beta chain) sequence with its context. Its antigen is unknown. One end of the junction is discordant with germline, which a read error may explain. These data originate in a study of T cells in localized non-small cell lung cancer. Clones were sequenced by immunoSEQ multiplex PCR, and TCRdb holds only the in-frame ones, with some missing. Of fewer than 20,000 clones detected, almost 90% appear once; the ten largest clones hold about 1.2%. The study, taken as a whole, reports: Adjacent uninvolved lung tissue had the highest T cell clonality, exceeding tumor. Adjacent lung tissue had a median about 60 of the top 100 clones found in the tumor. Sequencing was limited to one tumor region, leaving the possibility of heterogeneity open.

The clonotype comes from a woman aged 40-75 years with stage III lung adenocarcinoma. The source was peripheral blood mononuclear cells, collected before any cancer treatment.

CDR3 bases: TGTGCCCGGAGTGTAAGTCCGGTGACTTATGGCTACACCTTC. It yields the protein CARSVSPVTYGYTF. The chain couples TRBV30 to TRBJ1-2; D remains unclear. The CDR3 sequence is 14 residues long. The germline V gene encodes CDR1 GTSNPN and CDR2 SVGIG (reference sequence).